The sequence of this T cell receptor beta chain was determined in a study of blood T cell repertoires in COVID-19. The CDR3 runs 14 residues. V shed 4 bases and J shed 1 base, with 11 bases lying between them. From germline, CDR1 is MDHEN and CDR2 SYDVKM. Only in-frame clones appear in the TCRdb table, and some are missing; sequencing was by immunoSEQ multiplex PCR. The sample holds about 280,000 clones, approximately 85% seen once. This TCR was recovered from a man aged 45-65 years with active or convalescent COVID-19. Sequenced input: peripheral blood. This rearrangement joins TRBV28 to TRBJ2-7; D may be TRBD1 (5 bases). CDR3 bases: TGTGCCAGCAGTTCGTCCAGGGAATCCTACGAGCAGTACTTC. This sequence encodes CASSSSRESYEQYF.